The clone carrying this T cell receptor beta chain was seen many times. This sample is part of a study of T-cell reconstitution after alpha-beta-depleted transplantation in children. Germline loops: CDR1 SGHRS, CDR2 YFSETQ. The V and J ends lost 0 bases and 2 bases respectively, with 9 bases between them. The CDR3 is 14 residues long. As it was prepared, the TCRbeta library received unique molecular identifiers. TCRdb re-called the PCR reads with MiXCR, one entry per CDR3 protein. Found here are about 360,000 distinct CDR3 sequences, approximately 12% of them singletons; the top ten hold 4% to 5.5%. The TCR originated in a human donor who donated a stem cell graft to a child with Fanconi anemia. The genes are TRBV5-1 and TRBJ2-7; D is unclear. Sample: PBMCs, taken from the stem cell graft. This CDR3 is CASSLGSYAYEQYF. Written as DNA, the CDR3 is TGCGCCAGCAGCTTGGGCAGTTACGCCTACGAGCAGTACTTC. Looking up the rest from reference TRBV5-1 and TRBJ2-7 gives the full variable domain: KAGVTQTPRYLIKTRGQQVTLSCSPISGHRSVSWYQQTPGQGLQFLFEYFSETQRNKGNFPGRFSGRQFSNSRSEMNVSTLELGDSALYLCASSLGSYAYEQYFGPGTRLTVT.